This T cell receptor (beta chain) was captured by sequencing in a study of T cell responses to AZD1222 COVID-19 vaccine. Study-wide background: It was second doses at about 4 or about 12 weeks that were pooled.

Profiled with immunoSEQ multiplex PCR; TCRdb holds only in-frame clones, not every one. The sample records approximately 180,000 clones, around 90% being singletons. Details on this clone: Its antigen is as yet unknown.

Trimming cost V 1 base and J 8 bases; bases outside gene matches: 5. Germline values: CDR1 MNHEY, CDR2 SMNVEV (reference sequence). The CDR3 is made up of 15 amino acids. Points from the study as a whole: The CD4 TCRs associated with vaccination extended across spike and predominated at 160-218 and 743-854.

The TCR sequence derives from an adult in good health. The chain uses TRBV27 and TRBJ1-1; 12 positions match TRBD1. The sample was peripheral blood, taken on day 0 of AZD1222 vaccination. CDR3 amino acids: CASSLWGQGALEAFF. The CDR3 bases are TGTGCCAGCAGTTTATGGGGACAGGGGGCACTAGAAGCTTTCTTT.